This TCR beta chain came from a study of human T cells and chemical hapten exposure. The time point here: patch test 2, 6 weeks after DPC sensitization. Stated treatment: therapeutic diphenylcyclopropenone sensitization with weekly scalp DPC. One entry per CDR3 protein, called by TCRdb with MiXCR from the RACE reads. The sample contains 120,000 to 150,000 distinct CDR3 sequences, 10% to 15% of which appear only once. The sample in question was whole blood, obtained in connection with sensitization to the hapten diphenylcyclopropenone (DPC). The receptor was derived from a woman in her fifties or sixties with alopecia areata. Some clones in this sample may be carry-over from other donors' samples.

The CDR3 protein is CASSLAHRDGANEKLFF. The CDR3 DNA reads TGTGCCAGCAGCTTAGCGCACAGGGATGGGGCTAATGAAAAACTGTTTTTT. The V and J genes are TRBV7-9 and TRBJ1-4; perhaps TRBD1 as D (6 bases). Germline V gene data show CDR1 as SEHNR and CDR2 as FQNEAQ (reference sequence). V was cut by 0 bases and J by 3 bases, with 14 bases left in between. The CDR3 covers 17 residues.